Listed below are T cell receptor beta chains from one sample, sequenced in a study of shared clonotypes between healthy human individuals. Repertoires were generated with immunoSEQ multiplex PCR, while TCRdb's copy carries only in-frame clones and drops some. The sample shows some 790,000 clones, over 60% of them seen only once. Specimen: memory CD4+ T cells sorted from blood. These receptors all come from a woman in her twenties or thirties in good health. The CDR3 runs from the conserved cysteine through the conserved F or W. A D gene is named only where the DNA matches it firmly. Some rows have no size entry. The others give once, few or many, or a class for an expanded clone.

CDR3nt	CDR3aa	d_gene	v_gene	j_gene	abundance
TGTGCCAGCTCCTCCAGGAGCTACGAGCAGTACTTC	CASSSRSYEQYF	.	TRBV18	TRBJ2-7	.
TGTGCCAGCAGCTTAGTTGGGGAAAAACTGTTTTTT	CASSLVGEKLFF	.	TRBV7-8	TRBJ1-4	once
TGCGCCAGCAGCCCCGACGGGAACACTGAAGCTTTCTTT	CASSPDGNTEAFF	.	TRBV5-1	TRBJ1-1	.
TGTGCCAGCTCACCTGACGGGACGGGCGGAAACACCATATATTTT	CASSPDGTGGNTIYF	.	TRBV18	TRBJ1-3	.
TGTGCCAGTAGTGAAAAACCGGGAAAGGCTGAAGCTTTCTTT	CASSEKPGKAEAFF	.	TRBV19	TRBJ1-1	.
TGTGCCAGCCTGGTCCCGGGACAGGGCCAATCCGAAGCTTTCTTT	CASLVPGQGQSEAFF	TRBD1	TRBV28	TRBJ1-1	.
TGTGCCAGCGGTAGAAACAGGGACAACAATGAGCAGTTCTTC	CASGRNRDNNEQFF	.	TRBV5-5	TRBJ2-1	.
TGTGCCAGCAGTTACTCTCGGGGCAACTATGGCTACACCTTC	CASSYSRGNYGYTF	.	TRBV6-5	TRBJ1-2	few
TGCGCCAGCAGCTTGGGGGGGTTGACTAGCGGTACGACCTACGAGCAGTACTTC	CASSLGGLTSGTTYEQYF	TRBD2	TRBV5-1	TRBJ2-7	.
TGTGCCAGTAGTATGCGTCGGGAAAGCGGCAATCAGCCCCAGCATTTT	CASSMRRESGNQPQHF	.	TRBV19	TRBJ1-5	.
TGTGCCATCCGAGCCGGGACAGGGGGTGTTTTAGAGACCCAGTACTTC	CAIRAGTGGVLETQYF	TRBD1	TRBV10-3	TRBJ2-5	.
TGTGCCAGCAGCTTAGTTTCTAGCGGGATTGGCACCGGGGAGCTGTTTTTT	CASSLVSSGIGTGELFF	TRBD2	TRBV7-3	TRBJ2-2	.
TGTGCCAGCAGCCCGGGATCTCGGGGGACTGAAGCTTTCTTT	CASSPGSRGTEAFF	.	TRBV7-9	TRBJ1-1	.
TGTGCCAGCAGGGACAGGCCCCAAGAGACCCAGTACTTC	CASRDRPQETQYF	TRBD1	TRBV27	TRBJ2-5	.
TGTGCCAGCAGTAAACTAGCGGGAGACACAGATACGCAGTATTTT	CASSKLAGDTDTQYF	TRBD2	TRBV7-9	TRBJ2-3	.
TGTGCCAGCAGTTTAAGAAGACCCCCCGTTGAGACCCAGTACTTC	CASSLRRPPVETQYF	.	TRBV27	TRBJ2-5	.
TGTGCCAGCAGTCCCAAGGGGACTAGCGGGGGAGATACGCAGTATTTT	CASSPKGTSGGDTQYF	TRBD2	TRBV6-6	TRBJ2-3	.
TGTGCCAGCTCACCCCGCCAGGGGTATTCTGGAAACACCATATATTTT	CASSPRQGYSGNTIYF	.	TRBV18	TRBJ1-3	.
TGTGCCAGCAGCTTGGGGCATAGCACAGATACGCAGTATTTT	CASSLGHSTDTQYF	.	TRBV5-6	TRBJ2-3	.
TGTGCCAGCATCCCACAGGCGGGACAGACGGGATTTCAGTACTTC	CASIPQAGQTGFQYF	.	TRBV28	TRBJ2-7	.
TGTGCCAGCAGTGCAGAGGAGGCAGCTAATGAAAAACTGTTTTTT	CASSAEEAANEKLFF	.	TRBV6-1	TRBJ1-4	.
TGTGCCAGCTCACCACGGAGCGACCAAGAGACCCAGTACTTC	CASSPRSDQETQYF	.	TRBV18	TRBJ2-5	.
TGTGCCCTGTCTTTCGGGGAGACTGAAGCTTTCTTT	CALSFGETEAFF	.	TRBV30	TRBJ1-1	few
TGTGCCAGCAGTCCCTATCGGGCAGGGGTGGTAGCAGATACGCAGTATTTT	CASSPYRAGVVADTQYF	.	TRBV25-1	TRBJ2-3	.
TGTGCCAGTAGTCTCCGGACTGGCAATCAGCCCCAGCATTTT	CASSLRTGNQPQHF	.	TRBV19	TRBJ1-5	.
TGTGCCAGCAGTTTAAGAGGGATCGTGAATGAGCAGTTCTTC	CASSLRGIVNEQFF	.	TRBV28	TRBJ2-1	.
TGTGCCAGCAGCCTAACTCGTGTCACTGAAGCTTTCTTT	CASSLTRVTEAFF	.	TRBV11-2	TRBJ1-1	.
TGTGCCAGCAGCTTAGGGAGCGGGAGGTTCACCGGGGAGCTGTTTTTT	CASSLGSGRFTGELFF	TRBD2	TRBV11-2	TRBJ2-2	few
TGTGCCAGTAGTACCGTAGCGGGAGAAGGTAACGAGCAGTACTTC	CASSTVAGEGNEQYF	TRBD2	TRBV19	TRBJ2-7	.
TGTGCCAGCAGCCTGCCCGGGGGCAACAATCAGCCCCAGCATTTT	CASSLPGGNNQPQHF	.	TRBV28	TRBJ1-5	.
TGCAGCGTCGCGGGACCCAATGAAAAACTGTTTTTT	CSVAGPNEKLFF	.	TRBV29-1	TRBJ1-4	once
TGTGCCAGCAGCGTAATACGTTTAGACAGGTCCACTGAAGCTTTCTTT	CASSVIRLDRSTEAFF	.	TRBV9	TRBJ1-1	.
TGTGCCAGTAGTATTTTTTTGTCGCGGCCCCAGCATTTT	CASSIFLSRPQHF	.	TRBV19	TRBJ1-5	once
TGCGCCAGCAGCTTGGTACTAGCGGGAGGCCCCCTAAGCACAGATACGCAGTATTTT	CASSLVLAGGPLSTDTQYF	TRBD2	TRBV5-1	TRBJ2-3	.
TGTGCCAGCAGCCGACCGCCAGGTACGCAGTATTTT	CASSRPPGTQYF	.	TRBV11-2	TRBJ2-3	.
TGCGCCAGCAGCCCCGGGACGATCGGGACTGGCTCCCAAGAGACCCAGTACTTC	CASSPGTIGTGSQETQYF	.	TRBV5-1	TRBJ2-5	.
TGTGCCTGGAGTGTACACTTCGGCAGAGAGCATTTC	CAWSVHFGREHF	.	TRBV30	TRBJ1-2	.
TGCAGTGCTAACCCCCAAGAGACCCAGTACTTC	CSANPQETQYF	.	TRBV20-1	TRBJ2-5	.
TGTGCCAGCAGCAGAGACAGGGACAATGAGCAGTTCTTC	CASSRDRDNEQFF	TRBD1	TRBV7-3	TRBJ2-1	few
TGTGCCAGCAGCGCACAGGGGCGGGAGCCCCAGCATTTT	CASSAQGREPQHF	TRBD1	TRBV7-9	TRBJ1-5	.
TGTGCCAGTAGTATACAGGGGGCCACAGATACGCAGTATTTT	CASSIQGATDTQYF	TRBD1	TRBV19	TRBJ2-3	.
TGTGCCAGCAAGCAGACAGCTGGAAACACCATATATTTT	CASKQTAGNTIYF	.	TRBV6-6	TRBJ1-3	few
TGTGCCAGCAGCTTAGCGAGGATAAGAAGCGGGCCTGCTGGAGATACGCAGTATTTT	CASSLARIRSGPAGDTQYF	.	TRBV7-9	TRBJ2-3	.
TGTGCCAGCAGCTTGGAGGGACACCCTACCTACGAGCAGTACTTC	CASSLEGHPTYEQYF	.	TRBV7-9	TRBJ2-7	once
TGTGCCAGCAGCAAAGGAGTCGATCAGCCCCAGCATTTT	CASSKGVDQPQHF	.	TRBV7-9	TRBJ1-5	.
TGCAGCGTTGGGACAGGTGAACCCACCGGGGAGCTGTTTTTT	CSVGTGEPTGELFF	TRBD1	TRBV29-1	TRBJ2-2	.
TGTGCCAGCAGAAAAGACAGGGCAACTTCCGGGGAGCTGTTTTTT	CASRKDRATSGELFF	TRBD1	TRBV2	TRBJ2-2	.
TGTGCCATCAAGGGTGGAAACACCATATATTTT	CAIKGGNTIYF	.	TRBV10-3	TRBJ1-3	.
TGCGCCAGCAGCCGGGACCCAGGGGAGACCCAGTACTTC	CASSRDPGETQYF	.	TRBV10-1	TRBJ2-5	.
TGTGCCAGCAGTTTACAGGGCGGGTCTAACTATGGCTACACCTTC	CASSLQGGSNYGYTF	.	TRBV28	TRBJ1-2	.
TGTGCCAGCAGCTTAATAAGCGGGGAGGGTACGCAGTATTTT	CASSLISGEGTQYF	TRBD2	TRBV7-9	TRBJ2-3	.
TGCGCCAGCAGTGCGGGACATAGCACAGATACGCAGTATTTT	CASSAGHSTDTQYF	.	TRBV10-1	TRBJ2-3	once
TGTGCCAGCACCAGGAGGACTGAAGCTTTCTTT	CASTRRTEAFF	.	TRBV6-5	TRBJ1-1	.
TGTGCCAGCTCACCGTGGTCGCAGGAAAACACCGGGGAGCTGTTTTTT	CASSPWSQENTGELFF	.	TRBV18	TRBJ2-2	.
TGTGCCAGCAGTTTGGCAGGGTCGAATTCACCCCTCCACTTT	CASSLAGSNSPLHF	.	TRBV28	TRBJ1-6	.
TGTGCCAGCAGCGTTAGTATCGGGACTAGCGGATACAATGAGCAGTTCTTC	CASSVSIGTSGYNEQFF	TRBD2	TRBV9	TRBJ2-1	.
TGTGCCAGCAGTGCACCGGGACAGGCGCTCTACGAGCAGTACTTC	CASSAPGQALYEQYF	TRBD1	TRBV6-6	TRBJ2-7	.
TGTGCCAGGACCAAACATAAGGAGTACTTC	CARTKHKEYF	.	TRBV10-3	TRBJ2-7	.